A single sample is the source of the 29 T cell receptor beta chains below, sequenced in a study of OX40 agonist ivuxolimab in advanced cancers. The data were produced by immunoSEQ multiplex PCR, yet TCRdb's version contains in-frame clones alone and is incomplete. The sample lists 80,000 to 100,000 clones; less than 90% were seen once. Sequencing was performed on CD4+ or CD8+ T cells sorted from blood, taken in a trial of the OX40 agonist ivuxolimab. The source of these receptors is an adult with an advanced solid tumor such as melanoma, head and neck, liver or kidney cancer.

The gene calls are TRBV4-1 and TRBJ1-2; D not resolved. The V gene lost 1 base and the J gene lost 6 bases, with 6 bases spanning the gap. Looked up from germline, CDR1 is MGHRA and CDR2 is YSYEKL. CDR3 length: 12 residues. Here the CDR3 reads CASSQANDGYTF. In DNA form, the CDR3 reads TGCGCCAGCAGCCAAGCTAATGATGGCTACACCTTC.

The rearrangement uses TRBV18 and TRBJ1-1; the match to TRBD1 covers 10 bases. CDR1 is KGHSH, CDR2 LQKENI, per germline. Germline trimming cut 6 bases from V and 6 bases from J; bases unmatched to any gene: 7. The CDR3 is made up of 14 amino acids. CDR3 DNA: TGTGCCAGCTCCCGGGGACAGGGGATGGCTGAAGCTTTCTTT. It is translated as CASSRGQGMAEAFF.

The genes are TRBV7-6 and TRBJ1-2, with D possibly TRBD1 on 6 matching bases. Germline CDR1 reads SGHVS; CDR2 reads FNYEAQ. The CDR3 is 17 amino acids. V lost 4 bases and J lost 0, with 18 bases in between. The CDR3 spells CASSSLRDNGANYGYTF. The DNA for the CDR3 is TGTGCCAGCAGCTCCCTCCGGGACAATGGGGCTAACTATGGCTACACCTTC.

The chain recombines TRBV4-3 with TRBJ2-6, with D maybe TRBD1 (6 bases). In germline, CDR1 is LGHNA, CDR2 YSLEER. The CDR3 is made up of 16 amino acids. V shed 3 bases and J shed 2 bases, with 11 bases lying between them. The CDR3, as DNA: TGCGCCAGCAGCCAGGACGCAGGGGCTGGGGCCAACGTCCTGACTTTC. Protein product: CASSQDAGAGANVLTF.

CDR3 loop: CASVPGQGNEKLFF. The CDR3, as DNA: TGTGCCAGCGTACCGGGACAGGGCAATGAAAAACTGTTTTTT. This chain links TRBV28 with TRBJ1-4; 9 bases line up with TRBD1. CDR1 and CDR2 (germline): MDHEN, SYDVKM. The CDR3 length is 14 residues. The V segment lost 8 bases and the J segment 5 bases; nucleotides outside the gene matches: 6.

This clone has just one count. The chain combines TRBV4-1 with TRBJ1-1; D not certain. The CDR3 is made up of 17 amino acids. Germline values: CDR1 MGHRA, CDR2 YSYEKL. V was shortened by 1 base and J by 3 bases, with 18 bases between the two germline ends. As DNA, the CDR3 is TGCGCCAGCAGCCAAGCCCGAGGGCTTACAAGGCACACTGAAGCTTTCTTT. Residues: CASSQARGLTRHTEAFF.

V is TRBV28 and J is TRBJ2-7; 12 bases match TRBD1. Germline CDR1 and CDR2: MDHEN and SYDVKM. The V and J ends lost 6 bases and 5 bases, in that order; junction bases with no gene match: 8. This CDR3 spans 15 amino acids. This CDR3 reads CASSPSGTGGHEQYF. The CDR3 coding sequence is TGTGCCAGCAGCCCCTCCGGGACAGGGGGCCACGAGCAGTACTTC.

This chain joins TRBV10-3 and TRBJ2-3; TRBD1 matches 8 bases. Germline assignment: CDR1 ENHRY and CDR2 SYGVKD. This CDR3 contains 15 residues. Trimming cost V 10 bases and J 3 bases; bases outside gene matches: 12. In DNA form, the CDR3 reads TGTGCCACTGGCCCCGGACAGGGCAGGACAGATACGCAGTATTTT. It translates to CATGPGQGRTDTQYF.

This clone was recorded only once. The CDR3 DNA reads TGTGCCAGCTCACCACCGACAGGGGGCATGTCCGAGCAGTACGTC. Translation gives CASSPPTGGMSEQYV. The rearrangement joins TRBV18 to TRBJ2-7; 10 bases line up with TRBD1. Looked up from germline, CDR1 is KGHSH and CDR2 is LQKENI. The CDR3 spans 15 residues. V lost 0 bases and J lost 6; bases outside the gene matches: 5.

The chain is built from TRBV27 and TRBJ2-7; no definite D call. The CDR3 sequence is 11 residues long. The germline V and J ends were trimmed by 3 bases and 3 bases, with 3 bases remaining between them. Germline V lookup: CDR1 MNHEY, CDR2 SMNVEV (reference sequence). CDR3 sequence reads: CASSFVYEQYF. Written as DNA, the CDR3 is TGTGCCAGCAGTTTCGTCTACGAGCAGTACTTC.

The chain has TRBV30 and TRBJ2-2; TRBD2 agrees at 14 bases. Germline V gene data show CDR1 as GTSNPN and CDR2 as SVGIG (reference sequence). V lost 4 bases to trimming and J lost 6 bases; unmatched junction nucleotides: 4. This CDR3 contains 15 residues. The CDR3 DNA is TGTGCCTGGAAGGGACTAGCGGGAGTACCCGGGGAGCTGTTTTTT. It specifies CAWKGLAGVPGELFF.

CDR3 loop: CATQRVTGTDTQYF. The DNA for the CDR3 is TGTGCCACCCAAAGGGTAACTGGCACAGATACGCAGTATTTT. V and J are TRBV6-5 and TRBJ2-3; unclear D gene. Germline CDR1 and CDR2: MNHEY and SVGAGI. Trimming removed 10 bases from V and 1 base from J, with 15 bases in between. This CDR3 has 14 amino acids.

The chain uses TRBV11-2 and TRBJ1-4, with D perhaps matching TRBD1 (6 bases). The CDR3 spans 14 residues. The V and J ends lost 5 bases and 4 bases respectively, with 11 bases between them. CDR1 and CDR2 from the germline V gene are SGHAT and FQNNGV. The CDR3 DNA is TGTGCCAGCAGCACCGACAGGCTTAATGAAAAACTGTTTTTT. Its translation is CASSTDRLNEKLFF.

The gene calls are TRBV30 and TRBJ2-3; tentatively, D is TRBD1 (6 bases). CDR1 and CDR2 from the germline V gene are GTSNPN and SVGIG (reference sequence). V gave up 7 bases and J gave up 1 base, with 9 bases separating them. CDR3 length equals 12 residues. The CDR3 protein is CAFDRRTDTQYF. CDR3 sequence (DNA): TGTGCCTTCGACAGGCGCACAGATACGCAGTATTTT.

This clone showed up just once. The J gene is TRBJ2-7, the V gene TRBV11-2; TRBD1 matches at 9 bases. The junction had 11 bases not matched to a gene; V was cut back by 3 bases and J by 5 bases. This CDR3 is built from 16 residues. Germline lookup yields CDR1 SGHAT and CDR2 FQNNGV. In DNA, the CDR3 is TGTGCCAGCAGCTTGGGCTACGGACAGGGGATCGACGAGCAGTACTTC. This gives the protein CASSLGYGQGIDEQYF. The full variable domain, rest sourced from reference TRBV11-2 and TRBJ2-7, is EAGVAQSPRYKIIEKRQSVAFWCNPISGHATLYWYQQILGQGPKLLIQFQNNGVVDDSQLPKDRFSAERLKGVDSTLKIQPAKLEDSAVYLCASSLGYGQGIDEQYFGPGTRLTVT.

The J gene is TRBJ2-7, the V gene TRBV6-6, with 7 bases lining up with TRBD2. Germline values: CDR1 MNHNY, CDR2 SVGAGI (reference sequence). J lost 7 bases, V lost 4 bases, and 7 bases had no gene match. This CDR3 has 13 residues. CDR3 DNA: TGTGCCAGCAGTTGGGCGGGAGCGGAAGAGCAGTACTTC. It encodes CASSWAGAEEQYF.

The genes are TRBV5-4 and TRBJ2-1; TRBD2 matches 11 bases. The CDR3 has 15 residues. The V and J ends lost 3 bases and 5 bases, in that order; junction bases with no gene match: 4. Germline V gene sequence: CDR1 SGHNT, CDR2 YYREEE (reference sequence). The CDR3 DNA reads TGTGCCAGCAGCTCCCCGGGACTAGCGGACAATGAGCAGTTCTTC. Its translation: CASSSPGLADNEQFF.

The chain links TRBV27 to TRBJ2-5; 12 bases match TRBD2. The V gene's germline CDR1 is MNHEY and CDR2 SMNVEV (reference sequence). The CDR3 is 16 residues long. Trimming at V came to 5 bases and at J to 5 bases, leaving 9 bases not matched to a gene. The CDR3 sequence: CASSPRLAGGGETQYF. The CDR3 nucleotides read TGTGCCAGCAGTCCCCGTCTAGCGGGAGGGGGGGAGACCCAGTACTTC.

The chain carries TRBV7-9 and TRBJ1-2; D is ambiguous. CDR3 length: 13 amino acids. From germline, CDR1 is SEHNR and CDR2 FQNEAQ (reference sequence). Trimming took off 3 bases at V and 8 bases at J, with 13 bases between the two ends. The CDR3 protein is CASSFTDGSGYTF. CDR3 nucleotides: TGTGCCAGCAGCTTCACGGACGGATCGGGCTACACCTTC.

This chain connects TRBV25-1 to TRBJ1-1; no reliable D call. Trimming stripped 2 bases from V and 10 bases from J, with 14 bases between. The CDR3 runs 13 residues. Per germline, CDR1 MGHDK and CDR2 SYGVNS. This chain's CDR3 is CASSESGRAGAFF. DNA of the CDR3: TGTGCCAGCAGTGAAAGCGGCCGGGCGGGAGCTTTCTTT.

This clone was found a few times. This rearrangement joins TRBV27 to TRBJ1-4; D is unresolved. This CDR3 region has 15 residues. V was pared by 6 bases and J by 4 bases, with 15 bases between. Germline lookup yields CDR1 MNHEY and CDR2 SMNVEV (reference sequence). CDR3 region: CASSPEGFINEKLFF. The CDR3 DNA is TGTGCCAGCAGCCCGGAGGGATTTATTAATGAAAAACTGTTTTTT.

The chain links TRBV19 to TRBJ2-6; no clear D. Germline-derived CDR1 and CDR2 are LNHDA and SQIVND (reference sequence). This CDR3 region has 13 residues. V lost 6 bases and J 4 bases, leaving 7 bases between the germline ends. Here the CDR3 reads CASSRAGANVLTF. The CDR3 DNA reads TGTGCCAGTAGCCGCGCCGGGGCCAACGTCCTGACTTTC.

The chain employs TRBV6-1 and TRBJ2-3; tentatively, D is TRBD2 (6 bases). Trimming cost V 0 bases and J 2 bases, with 15 bases left between them. Germline loops: CDR1 MNHNS, CDR2 SASEGT. CDR3 size: 17 residues. The CDR3 spells CASSEAVGSGPTDTQYF. In nucleotides, the CDR3 is TGTGCCAGCAGTGAAGCTGTAGGTAGCGGCCCCACAGATACGCAGTATTTT.

This chain joins TRBV28 and TRBJ1-1; D ambiguous. CDR1 and CDR2 (germline): MDHEN, SYDVKM. V dropped 1 base and J dropped 5 bases, with 5 bases sitting between them. CDR3 length: 12 residues. This chain's CDR3 is CASSLLGTEAFF. In DNA form, the CDR3 reads TGTGCCAGCAGTTTATTGGGGACTGAAGCTTTCTTT.

This clone is a singleton in its sample. The chain combines TRBV7-2 with TRBJ2-1; D gene ambiguous. Germline lookup yields CDR1 SGHTA and CDR2 FQGNSA. This CDR3 is built from 13 residues. Deletions cut 5 bases from V and 8 bases from J, with 13 bases between. This CDR3 is CASSRHVEYEQFF. CDR3 in DNA: TGTGCCAGCAGCCGCCACGTCGAGTATGAGCAGTTCTTC.

This chain joins TRBV30 and TRBJ1-2, with 9 bases that match TRBD1. Germline values: CDR1 GTSNPN, CDR2 SVGIG (reference sequence). The V and J ends lost 3 bases and 0 bases, in that order; junction bases with no gene match: 8. The CDR3 runs 16 residues. The CDR3 is CAWRPPGTGPNYGYTF. CDR3 coding DNA: TGTGCCTGGAGGCCGCCCGGGACAGGGCCTAACTATGGCTACACCTTC.

The CDR3 region has the DNA TGTGCCAGTAGCCTCGGACATGGAAAGTTCTTC. It yields the protein CASSLGHGKFF. The genes are TRBV19 and TRBJ2-1, with TRBD1 as a possible D gene (5 bases). Deletions cut 6 bases from V and 14 bases from J, with 14 bases between. The CDR3 is 11 amino acids. CDR1 LNHDA and CDR2 SQIVND come from the germline V gene (reference sequence).

The V gene is TRBV7-9, the J gene TRBJ2-1, with TRBD2 matching 8 bases. J lost 0 bases, V lost 3 bases, and 4 bases had no gene match. Germline lookup yields CDR1 SEHNR and CDR2 FQNEAQ (reference sequence). The length of the CDR3 is 16 residues. The CDR3 coding sequence is TGTGCCAGCAGCTTCCTCAGCGGGAGCTCCTACAATGAGCAGTTCTTC. This gives the protein CASSFLSGSSYNEQFF. Filled out from reference TRBV7-9 and TRBJ2-1, the complete variable domain reads DTGVSQNPRHKITKRGQNVTFRCDPISEHNRLYWYRQTLGQGPEFLTYFQNEAQLEKSRLLSDRFSAERPKGSFSTLEIQRTEQGDSAMYLCASSFLSGSSYNEQFFGPGTRLTVL.

The J gene is TRBJ2-3, the V gene TRBV29-1; TRBD2 matches at 8 bases. Trimming took 6 bases from V and 3 from J; bases not matched to a gene: 5. This CDR3 spans 13 amino acids. Germline lookup yields CDR1 SQVTM and CDR2 ANQGSEA. The CDR3 reads CSVDSSGTDTQYF. In DNA form, the CDR3 reads TGCAGCGTGGATTCTAGCGGGACAGATACGCAGTATTTT.